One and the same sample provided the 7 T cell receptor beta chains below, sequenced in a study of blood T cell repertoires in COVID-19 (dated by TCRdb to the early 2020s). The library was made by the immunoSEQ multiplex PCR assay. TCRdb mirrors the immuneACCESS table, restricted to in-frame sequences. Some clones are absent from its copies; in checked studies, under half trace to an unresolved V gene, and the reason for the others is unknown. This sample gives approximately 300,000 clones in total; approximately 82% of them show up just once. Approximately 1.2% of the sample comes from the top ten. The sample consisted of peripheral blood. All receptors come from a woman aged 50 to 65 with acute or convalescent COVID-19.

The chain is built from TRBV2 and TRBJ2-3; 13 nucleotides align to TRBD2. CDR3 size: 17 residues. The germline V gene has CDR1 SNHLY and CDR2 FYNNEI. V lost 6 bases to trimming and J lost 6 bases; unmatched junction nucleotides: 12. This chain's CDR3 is CASSPGLAGSSGDTQYF. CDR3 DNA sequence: TGTGCCAGCAGCCCGGGACTAGCGGGAAGCAGTGGGGATACGCAGTATTTT. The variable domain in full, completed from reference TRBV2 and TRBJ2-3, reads EPEVTQTPSHQVTQMGQEVILRCVPISNHLYFYWYRQILGQKVEFLVSFYNNEISEKSEIFDDQFSVERPDGSNFTLKIRSTKLEDSAMYFCASSPGLAGSSGDTQYFGPGTRLTVL.

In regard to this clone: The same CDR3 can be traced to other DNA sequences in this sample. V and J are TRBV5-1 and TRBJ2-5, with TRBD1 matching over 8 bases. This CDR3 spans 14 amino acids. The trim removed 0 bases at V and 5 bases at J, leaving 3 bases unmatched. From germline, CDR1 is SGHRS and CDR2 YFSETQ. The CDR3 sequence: CASSLAGTGETQYF. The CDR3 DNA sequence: TGCGCCAGCAGCTTGGCCGGGACAGGCGAGACCCAGTACTTC. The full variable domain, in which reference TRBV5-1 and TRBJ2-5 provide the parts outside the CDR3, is KAGVTQTPRYLIKTRGQQVTLSCSPISGHRSVSWYQQTPGQGLQFLFEYFSETQRNKGNFPGRFSGRQFSNSRSEMNVSTLELGDSALYLCASSLAGTGETQYFGPGTRLLVL.

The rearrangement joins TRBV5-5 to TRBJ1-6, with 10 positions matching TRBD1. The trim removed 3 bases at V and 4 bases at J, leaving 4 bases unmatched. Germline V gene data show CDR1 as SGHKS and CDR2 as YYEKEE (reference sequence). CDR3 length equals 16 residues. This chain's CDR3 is CASSSGTGVYNSPLHF. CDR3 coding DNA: TGTGCCAGCAGCTCAGGGACAGGGGTATATAATTCACCCCTCCACTTT.

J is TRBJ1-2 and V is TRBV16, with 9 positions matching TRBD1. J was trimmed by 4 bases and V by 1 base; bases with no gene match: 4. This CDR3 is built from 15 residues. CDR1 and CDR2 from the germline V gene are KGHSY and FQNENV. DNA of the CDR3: TGTGCCAGCAGCCAATACCAGACAGGGGGCTATGGCTACACCTTC. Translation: CASSQYQTGGYGYTF.

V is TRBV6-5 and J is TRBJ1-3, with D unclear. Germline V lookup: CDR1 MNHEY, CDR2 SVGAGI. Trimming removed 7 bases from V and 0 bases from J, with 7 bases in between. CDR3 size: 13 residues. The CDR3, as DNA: TGTGCCAGCAAATCCTCCTCTGGAAACACCATATATTTT. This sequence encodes CASKSSSGNTIYF.

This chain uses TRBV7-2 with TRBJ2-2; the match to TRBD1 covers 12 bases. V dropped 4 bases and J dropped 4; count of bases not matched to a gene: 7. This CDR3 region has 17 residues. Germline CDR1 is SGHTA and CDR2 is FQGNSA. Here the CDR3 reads CASSWAGTGGLTGELFF. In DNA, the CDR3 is TGTGCCAGCAGCTGGGCCGGGACAGGGGGCCTCACCGGGGAGCTGTTTTTT.

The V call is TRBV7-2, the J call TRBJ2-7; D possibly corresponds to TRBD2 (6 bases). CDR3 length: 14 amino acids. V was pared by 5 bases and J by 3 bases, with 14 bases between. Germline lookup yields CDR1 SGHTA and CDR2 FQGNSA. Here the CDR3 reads CASSTGGPHYEQYF. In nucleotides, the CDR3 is TGTGCCAGCAGCACCGGAGGGCCCCACTACGAGCAGTACTTC.